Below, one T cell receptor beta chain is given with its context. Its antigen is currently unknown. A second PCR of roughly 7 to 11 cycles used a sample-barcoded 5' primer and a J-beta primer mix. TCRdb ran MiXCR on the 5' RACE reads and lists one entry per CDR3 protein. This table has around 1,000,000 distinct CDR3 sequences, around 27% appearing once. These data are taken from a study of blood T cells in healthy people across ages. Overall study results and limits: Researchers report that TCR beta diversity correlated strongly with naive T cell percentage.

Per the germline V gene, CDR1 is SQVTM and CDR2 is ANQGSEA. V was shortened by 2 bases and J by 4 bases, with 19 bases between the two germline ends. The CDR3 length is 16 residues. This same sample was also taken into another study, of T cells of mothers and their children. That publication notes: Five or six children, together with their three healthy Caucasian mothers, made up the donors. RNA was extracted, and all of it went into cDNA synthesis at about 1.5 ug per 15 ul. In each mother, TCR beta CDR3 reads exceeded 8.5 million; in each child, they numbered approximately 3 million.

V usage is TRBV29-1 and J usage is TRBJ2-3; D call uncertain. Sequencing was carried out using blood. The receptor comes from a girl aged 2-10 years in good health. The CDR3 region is CSVELGDGYGSDTQYF. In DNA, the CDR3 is TGCAGCGTTGAACTCGGTGATGGTTATGGGTCAGATACGCAGTATTTT.